Given below is one TCR beta chain in context. What it binds is unknown. This specimen comes from a study of blood T cells in healthy people across ages. General observations from the study: Samples with more naive T cells showed higher observed beta diversity.

The CDR3 runs to 14 residues. V dropped 8 bases and J dropped 0 bases, with 12 bases sitting between them. A J-beta primer mix and a sample-barcoded 5' primer were used in a second PCR of about 6 to 12 cycles. Each CDR3 protein gets one entry after TCRdb re-called the 5' RACE reads with MiXCR. The data contain over 1.5 million distinct CDR3 sequences, about 49% of them singletons. Sequencing was performed on blood. This sequence joins TRBV12-3 or TRBV12-4 and TRBJ2-3; no clear D gene. The sequence was collected from a woman in her thirties or forties in good health. CDR3 in DNA: TGTGCCAGCCGCTGGGATACTAGCACAGATACGCAGTATTTT. Translating gives CASRWDTSTDTQYF.